The 31 T cell receptor beta chains presented below share a single source sample, sequenced in a study of blood T cell repertoires in COVID-19. Clones were read by immunoSEQ multiplex PCR, and TCRdb kept only the in-frame ones, dropping some. The sample yields 110,000 to 150,000 clones, around 80% seen once. The material sequenced was peripheral blood. These receptors came from a man aged 55-75 years with acute or convalescent COVID-19.

This clone was found a few times. The chain couples TRBV28 to TRBJ2-3; the match to TRBD2 covers 10 bases. The length of the CDR3 is 15 residues. After removal of 3 bases from V and 6 bases from J, the junction contained 6 bases not matched to a gene. Germline-derived CDR1 and CDR2 are MDHEN and SYDVKM. CDR3 residues: CASSLLAGDRDTQYF. The CDR3 nucleotides read TGTGCCAGCAGTTTGCTAGCGGGAGATCGGGATACGCAGTATTTT.

The chain is built from TRBV12-2 and TRBJ1-3. TRBV12-2 constitutes a pseudogene. The CDR3 consists of 18 residues. This chain's CDR3 is CASRQNSGEVCSGNTIYF. In nucleotides, the CDR3 is TGTGCAAGTCGCCAAAATAGTGGTGAGGTATGCTCTGGAAACACCATATATTTT.

The chain has TRBV7-9 and TRBJ1-2; 7 bases agree with TRBD1. The CDR3 contains 13 residues. Trimming took 5 bases from V and 6 from J; bases not matched to a gene: 6. Per germline, CDR1 SEHNR and CDR2 FQNEAQ (reference sequence). The CDR3 reads CASSETGIDGYTF. Here the CDR3 DNA reads TGTGCCAGCAGCGAGACAGGGATCGATGGCTACACCTTC.

V is TRBV7-9 and J is TRBJ2-1, with TRBD1 as a possible D gene (7 bases). Per the germline V gene, CDR1 is SEHNR and CDR2 is FQNEAQ (reference sequence). The CDR3 totals 17 residues. V was cut by 5 bases and J by 0 bases, with 17 bases left in between. The CDR3 reads CASSARGLASSYNEQFF. CDR3 nucleotide sequence: TGTGCCAGCAGCGCGAGGGGGCTAGCGAGCTCCTACAATGAGCAGTTCTTC.

This clone has a count of ten or more. Relative to the germline gene, one junction end is altered; a read error may explain this. The chain combines TRBV5-4 with TRBJ2-7; D unclear. The V gene's germline CDR1 is SGHNT and CDR2 YYREEE (reference sequence). This CDR3 has 11 residues. CDR3 coding DNA: TGTGCCAGCAGCTTGGGTGGAGCGCTCAACTTC. It codes for CASSLGGALNF.

V usage is TRBV3-1 (or the pseudogene TRBV3-2) and J usage is TRBJ2-3, with 12 bases matching TRBD2. The CDR3 has 16 amino acids. The trim removed 5 bases at V and 7 bases at J, leaving 10 bases unmatched. Germline assignment: CDR1 LGHDT and CDR2 YNNKEL (reference sequence). As DNA, the CDR3 is TGTGCCAGCAGCGACCCCGGGACTAGCGGGTGGAATACGCAGTATTTT. Amino acid sequence: CASSDPGTSGWNTQYF.

The V and J genes are TRBV7-9 and TRBJ1-5; no clear D. The germline V gene encodes CDR1 SEHNR and CDR2 FQNEAQ (reference sequence). This CDR3 has 14 amino acids. Trimming left V 1 base short and J 11 bases short, with 15 bases between. CDR3 amino acids: CASSLGAAREAQHF. In DNA, the CDR3 is TGTGCCAGCAGCTTAGGGGCAGCCCGGGAGGCCCAGCATTTT.

A few counts support this clone. The V gene is TRBV5-8, the J gene TRBJ2-5; 10 bases are a match to TRBD2. This CDR3 contains 16 residues. V was clipped by 3 bases and J by 2 bases; unmatched bases: 7. Germline CDR1 is SGHTS and CDR2 is YDEGEE. CDR3 nucleotide sequence: TGTGCCAGCAGCTCTAGCACTAGCGGGGAACAAGAGACCCAGTACTTC. Translation: CASSSSTSGEQETQYF.

The chain joins TRBV10-1 to TRBJ2-1; 7 nucleotides line up with TRBD1. Germline lookup yields CDR1 WNHNN and CDR2 SYGVQD (reference sequence). The CDR3 loop spans 14 amino acids. Trimming cost V 8 bases and J 4 bases; bases outside gene matches: 8. As DNA, the CDR3 is TGCGCCAGCCAAGAGGCAGGGGGTTACAATGAGCAGTTCTTC. It yields the protein CASQEAGGYNEQFF.

This clone was seen a handful of times. This rearrangement joins TRBV5-1 to TRBJ2-5; 10 bases line up with TRBD2. The CDR3 totals 15 residues. Germline CDR1 SGHRS, CDR2 YFSETQ. J gave up 1 base and V 5 bases, and 5 bases lay outside the gene matches. This CDR3 is CASSTRTSGQETQYF. The CDR3 DNA reads as TGCGCCAGCAGTACGCGGACTAGCGGCCAAGAGACCCAGTACTTC.

This clone appeared once. This chain connects TRBV24-1 to TRBJ2-5; TRBD2 agrees at 8 bases. The CDR3 covers 14 residues. Per germline, CDR1 KGHDR and CDR2 SFDVKD. The junction had 2 bases not matched to a gene; V was cut back by 5 bases and J by 1 base. CDR3 sequence: CATSASGFQETQYF. In DNA, the CDR3 is TGTGCCACCAGTGCTAGCGGGTTCCAAGAGACCCAGTACTTC.

The genes are TRBV5-5 and TRBJ2-7; D remains unclear. Germline lookup yields CDR1 SGHKS and CDR2 YYEKEE (reference sequence). V gave up 1 base and J gave up 2 bases, with 7 bases separating them. This CDR3 spans 13 amino acids. The CDR3 DNA reads TGTGCCAGCAGCTTGCACAACACCTACGAGCAGTACTTC. Residues: CASSLHNTYEQYF.

The chain employs TRBV5-6 and TRBJ2-1; TRBD2 matches at 9 bases. The CDR3 contains 15 residues. Looked up from germline, CDR1 is SGHDT and CDR2 is YYEEEE. Trimming removed 5 bases from V and 9 bases from J; junction bases left unmatched: 12. The CDR3, as DNA: TGTGCCAGCAGTCTTTCCGGGACTAGCTTGGGTGAGCAGTTCTTC. Its protein product is CASSLSGTSLGEQFF.

The chain employs TRBV7-2 and TRBJ2-3; 8 nucleotides match TRBD2. The CDR3 is made up of 15 amino acids. The V gene's germline CDR1 is SGHTA and CDR2 FQGNSA. V shed 5 bases and J 5 bases; nucleotides not matched to a gene: 9. The CDR3 region has the DNA TGTGCCAGCAGCCGCAACGGCGGGAGGAGAGATACGCAGTATTTT. It specifies CASSRNGGRRDTQYF. Full variable domain (missing parts from reference TRBV7-2 and TRBJ2-3): GAGVSQSPSNKVTEKGKDVELRCDPISGHTALYWYRQSLGQGLEFLIYFQGNSAPDKSGLPSDRFSAERTGGSVSTLTIQRTQQEDSAVYLCASSRNGGRRDTQYFGPGTRLTVL.

Only one count was recorded for this clone. This chain connects TRBV2 to TRBJ2-5, with a possible D match to TRBD1 (5 bases). Germline CDR1 and CDR2: SNHLY and FYNNEI. The CDR3 loop spans 15 amino acids. Trimming shortened V by 6 bases and J by 1 base, and 15 bases separated the two germline ends. The CDR3 nucleotides read TGTGCCAGCAGCCGACAGTTCTCTCCCCAAGAGACCCAGTACTTC. It encodes CASSRQFSPQETQYF.

The count of this clone is one. The V call is TRBV27, the J call TRBJ2-5; 9 nucleotides agree with TRBD1. Germline V gives CDR1 MNHEY, CDR2 SMNVEV (reference sequence). This CDR3 region has 15 residues. V trimming: 1 base; J trimming: 4 bases; junction bases outside the gene matches: 4. The CDR3 nucleotides are TGTGCCAGCAGTTTATGGGGACAGGGAGGAGAGACCCAGTACTTC. Residues: CASSLWGQGGETQYF.

This chain uses TRBV19 with TRBJ2-7, with D perhaps matching TRBD1 (5 bases). The germline CDR1 and CDR2 sequences are LNHDA and SQIVND (reference sequence). There are 14 residues in the CDR3. V lost 7 bases and J lost 0, with 13 bases in between. CDR3: CASKSAGYSYEQYF. In nucleotides, the CDR3 is TGTGCCAGTAAATCGGCAGGGTACTCCTACGAGCAGTACTTC.

This clone appeared a few times. J is TRBJ1-2 and V is TRBV18, with D hard to call. Trimming removed 0 bases at V and 6 bases at J, with 14 bases between. The CDR3 runs to 15 residues. Germline V lookup: CDR1 KGHSH, CDR2 LQKENI. The CDR3, as DNA: TGTGCCAGCTCACCACCTCTTTCATGGGGAGATGGCTACACCTTC. Translation gives CASSPPLSWGDGYTF. Filled out from reference TRBV18 and TRBJ1-2, the complete variable domain reads NAGVMQNPRHLVRRRGQEARLRCSPMKGHSHVYWYRQLPEEGLKFMVYLQKENIIDESGMPKERFSAEFPKEGPSILRIQQVVRGDSAAYFCASSPPLSWGDGYTFGSGTRLTVV.

The chain employs TRBV19 and TRBJ2-5, with 9 bases aligning to TRBD2. The CDR3 contains 14 residues. The V gene end was trimmed by 7 bases and the J gene end by 7 bases; junction bases not matched to a gene: 10. Germline CDR1 LNHDA, CDR2 SQIVND (reference sequence). This chain's CDR3 is CASKAGGLRGTQYF. As DNA, the CDR3 is TGTGCCAGTAAGGCGGGAGGGCTCCGTGGGACCCAGTACTTC. Based on the CDR3 plus reference TRBV19 and TRBJ2-5, the full variable domain is DGGITQSPKYLFRKEGQNVTLSCEQNLNHDAMYWYRQDPGQGLRLIYYSQIVNDFQKGDIAEGYSVSREKKESFPLTVTSAQKNPTAFYLCASKAGGLRGTQYFGPGTRLLVL.

V gene TRBV6-6 combines with J gene TRBJ2-3, with D possibly matching TRBD2 (5 bases). This CDR3 is built from 14 residues. Trimming stripped 8 bases from V and 5 bases from J, with 17 bases between. The germline V gene encodes CDR1 MNHNY and CDR2 SVGAGI (reference sequence). In DNA, the CDR3 is TGTGCCAGCCTAAACGAGGGAGTTGGAGATACGCAGTATTTT. This translates into CASLNEGVGDTQYF.

This chain joins TRBV7-3 and TRBJ2-7; 9 nucleotides match TRBD1. With V trimmed by 5 bases and J by 6 bases, 8 bases remained unmatched. Germline-derived CDR1 and CDR2 are SGHTA and FQGTGA. CDR3 length: 14 residues. CDR3 coding DNA: TGTGCCAGCAGCGTTACAGGGGGCATAGGCGAGCAGTACTTC. It codes for CASSVTGGIGEQYF.

V gene TRBV2 combines with J gene TRBJ2-7; 10 bases line up with TRBD2. Germline V gene data show CDR1 as SNHLY and CDR2 as FYNNEI. V shed 6 bases, J shed 6 bases, and the junction held 5 bases outside the gene matches. The CDR3 consists of 13 residues. CDR3 protein: CASRLAGAGEQYF. As DNA, the CDR3 is TGTGCCAGCAGGCTAGCGGGAGCCGGCGAGCAGTACTTC.

The rearrangement joins TRBV7-9 to TRBJ2-1, with 14 nucleotides matching TRBD2. V lost 4 bases and J lost 8; bases outside the gene matches: 10. CDR1 and CDR2 (germline): SEHNR, FQNEAQ (reference sequence). The CDR3 extends over 17 amino acids. The CDR3 loop is CASSSYLRLAGGDEQFF. The DNA for the CDR3 is TGTGCCAGCAGCTCCTACCTTAGACTAGCGGGAGGGGATGAGCAGTTCTTC.

The V and J genes are TRBV19 and TRBJ2-1; tentatively, D is TRBD2 (6 bases). The CDR3 runs 15 residues. Germline CDR1 is LNHDA and CDR2 is SQIVND (reference sequence). Trimming removed 4 bases at V and 0 bases at J, with 10 bases between. CDR3 DNA: TGTGCCAGTAGTAAGGGACTCATCTCCTACAATGAGCAGTTCTTC. This encodes CASSKGLISYNEQFF.

V and J are TRBV7-9 and TRBJ2-7; D gene ambiguous. From germline, CDR1 is SEHNR and CDR2 FQNEAQ (reference sequence). CDR3 size: 14 residues. The V gene lost 5 bases and the J gene lost 5 bases, with 16 bases spanning the gap. CDR3 sequence reads: CASSPSSGFHEQYF. Written as DNA, the CDR3 is TGTGCCAGCAGCCCCAGCTCAGGATTCCACGAGCAGTACTTC.

The CDR3 DNA reads as TGCAGCGTTTGTCCGGCAGGGGGCTGCAATGAGCAGTTCTTC. Its translation is CSVCPAGGCNEQFF. The rearrangement joins TRBV29-1 to TRBJ2-1; 8 nucleotides line up with TRBD1. The CDR3 loop spans 14 amino acids. V gave up 5 bases and J gave up 6 bases; unmatched junction bases: 9. The V gene's germline CDR1 is SQVTM and CDR2 ANQGSEA.

The chain carries TRBV12-3 or TRBV12-4 and TRBJ2-2; D unclear. V dropped 4 bases and J dropped 7 bases, with 4 bases sitting between them. The CDR3 covers 11 residues. DNA for the CDR3: TGTGCCAGCAGTTCGTACGGGGAGCTGTTTTTT. Protein sequence: CASSSYGELFF.

This chain connects TRBV19 to TRBJ1-5, with TRBD1 matching over 7 bases. Germline CDR1 is LNHDA and CDR2 is SQIVND (reference sequence). This CDR3 comprises 16 residues. The trim removed 3 bases at V and 0 bases at J, leaving 5 bases unmatched. CDR3 in amino acids: CASSISGTVSNQPQHF. The DNA for the CDR3 is TGTGCCAGTAGTATCTCCGGGACAGTTAGCAATCAGCCCCAGCATTTT.

V and J are TRBV5-6 and TRBJ2-1; a possible D gene is TRBD2 (6 bases). V was trimmed by 1 base and J by 2 bases, leaving 22 bases between them. Germline CDR1 SGHDT, CDR2 YYEEEE. CDR3 length equals 19 residues. The CDR3 DNA follows: TGTGCCAGCAGCTTGATGGGGGGTTCTAGGACCGCGACCTACAATGAGCAGTTCTTC. This translates into CASSLMGGSRTATYNEQFF.

The CDR3 loop reads CASSVTGTGYEQYF. DNA for the CDR3: TGTGCCAGCAGTGTGACAGGGACGGGCTACGAGCAGTACTTC. The chain joins TRBV6-1 to TRBJ2-7, with 7 bases fitting TRBD1. The CDR3 consists of 14 residues. V was clipped by 4 bases and J by 3 bases; unmatched bases: 6. Germline V gives CDR1 MNHNS, CDR2 SASEGT.

The chain couples TRBV6-9 to TRBJ2-7; D may be TRBD2 (5 bases). From germline, CDR1 is MNHGY and CDR2 SVAAGI. Trimming shortened V by 2 bases and J by 7 bases, and 12 bases separated the two germline ends. CDR3 length: 13 residues. The CDR3 DNA follows: TGTGCCAGCAGTTATAGTCGGGGTCGAGAGCAGTACTTC. Translated: CASSYSRGREQYF.